The clone carrying this T cell receptor (beta chain) was picked up one time. Its specificity is not known. This entry belongs to a study of shared clonotypes between healthy human individuals. It was at deep level that the assay was run. Libraries were prepared by immunoSEQ multiplex PCR; TCRdb keeps only in-frame clonotypes and omits some of them. Here the sample spans millions of clones, about 92% being singletons. As defined, naive CD8 cells were CD45RO-negative and positively selected for CCR7, with terminally differentiated effector memory CD45RA+ cells excluded. Recent vaccinations or acute infections were absent in the healthy HIV-negative adult donors. Nashville, Tennessee was home to all donors, who were Caucasian adults. J gave up 4 bases and V 5 bases, and 8 bases lay outside the gene matches. The CDR3 loop spans 16 amino acids. CDR1 and CDR2 (germline): KGHSH, LQKENI. General study points: Naive subsets generally had larger estimated richness than memory subsets.

The specimen sequenced was naive CD8+ T cells from PBMCs. This TCR was recovered from a man aged 18 to 35 in good health. Some clones in this sample may be carry-over from other donors' samples. The V gene is TRBV18, the J gene TRBJ2-3, with 11 positions matching TRBD2. Here the CDR3 reads CASSLVAGGPADTQYF. The CDR3 coding sequence is TGTGCCAGCTCATTAGTAGCGGGAGGGCCGGCAGATACGCAGTATTTT.